A selection of T cell receptor beta chains follows, all from one sample in a study of T cell responses to AZD1222 COVID-19 vaccine. Profiled with immunoSEQ multiplex PCR; TCRdb holds only in-frame clones, not every one. The table lists 75,000 to 100,000 clones, 80% to 90% of them singletons. The sample in question was peripheral blood, obtained on day 0 of AZD1222 vaccination. These receptors all stem from an adult in good health. CDR3s include the opening cysteine and the closing phenylalanine or tryptophan. A D gene is named only where the DNA matches it firmly. Expanded clones get a size class; other rows say once, few or many, or leave the size out.

D gene: NA; V gene: TRBV6-5; clone size: NA; J gene: TRBJ2-2; CDR3 protein: CASSYYRAGTGELFF; CDR3 DNA: TGTGCCAGCAGTTACTATAGGGCAGGCACCGGGGAGCTGTTTTTT
D gene: TRBD2; V gene: TRBV5-4; clone size: NA; J gene: TRBJ2-2; CDR3 protein: CASSFPLAGGQSGELFF; CDR3 DNA: TGTGCCAGCAGCTTCCCACTAGCGGGGGGGCAGAGCGGGGAGCTGTTTTTT
D gene: NA; V gene: TRBV6-2/TRBV6-3; clone size: NA; J gene: TRBJ1-5; CDR3 protein: CASSLHLQRSSNQPQHF; CDR3 DNA: TGTGCCAGCAGTTTGCACCTCCAGAGGAGTAGCAATCAGCCCCAGCATTTT
D gene: NA; V gene: TRBV18; clone size: NA; J gene: TRBJ1-2; CDR3 protein: CASSPLRPPSNYGYTF; CDR3 DNA: TGTGCCAGCTCACCACTCAGACCTCCTTCTAACTATGGCTACACCTTC
D gene: TRBD1; V gene: TRBV29-1; clone size: few; J gene: TRBJ1-1; CDR3 protein: CSVTGGGNTEAFF; CDR3 DNA: TGCAGCGTAACAGGGGGAGGGAACACTGAAGCTTTCTTT
D gene: NA; V gene: TRBV19; clone size: NA; J gene: TRBJ2-2; CDR3 protein: CASSMGTANTGELFF; CDR3 DNA: TGTGCCAGTAGTATGGGGACTGCGAACACCGGGGAGCTGTTTTTT
D gene: NA; V gene: TRBV15; clone size: NA; J gene: TRBJ1-1; CDR3 protein: CATSRVIGRGTEAFF; CDR3 DNA: TGTGCCACCAGCAGAGTTATAGGTAGAGGGACTGAAGCTTTCTTT
D gene: TRBD1; V gene: TRBV4-1; clone size: NA; J gene: TRBJ1-6; CDR3 protein: CASSQEGTGVNSPLHF; CDR3 DNA: TGCGCCAGCAGCCAAGAAGGGACAGGGGTTAATTCACCCCTCCACTTT
D gene: NA; V gene: TRBV5-6; clone size: NA; J gene: TRBJ2-1; CDR3 protein: CASSAMPGLVEDEQFF; CDR3 DNA: TGTGCCAGCAGCGCCATGCCGGGATTAGTTGAGGATGAGCAGTTCTTC
D gene: NA; V gene: TRBV6-6; clone size: NA; J gene: TRBJ1-5; CDR3 protein: CASSFHRVLGDQPQHF; CDR3 DNA: TGTGCCAGCAGTTTCCACAGGGTCCTGGGGGATCAGCCCCAGCATTTT